This TCR beta chain derives from a study of tumor-infiltrating lymphocytes in primary liver carcinoma. Study in general: Samples yielded about 3.5 to 7.5 million productive TCRbeta reads, similar across tissue types.

Germline V gene sequence: CDR1 DFQATT, CDR2 SNEGSKA (reference sequence). This CDR3 is built from 14 residues. Co-extraction of RNA and DNA was performed on roughly 17-32 mg of unsorted bulk tissue. Surgeons treated the primary liver carcinoma of the patients by surgical resection. On this clonotype: This may stem from a read error, because a much larger clone lies one nucleotide away.

From 500 to 600 ng of total RNA, TCR beta-specific cDNA was reverse-transcribed using a constant-region primer. It was through three nested multiplex PCR rounds of slightly modified ARM-PCR that TCR beta libraries arose. Use of TRBV1-TRBV30 forward primers with a C-beta reverse primer characterized the first two PCR rounds, which lasted 10 cycles each. TCRdb independently ran MiXCR on the multiplex PCR reads; one entry per CDR3 protein. The sample contains some 180,000 distinct CDR3 sequences, around 85% of which appear only once. The chain joins TRBV20-1 to TRBJ1-2, with no clear D. Sample: tumor tissue from primary liver carcinoma. The receptor was derived from a man in his forties with primary liver carcinoma and hepatitis B virus infection. CDR3 in DNA: TGCAGTACTAGATACGGAGTATTGAGCTATGGCTACACCTTC. It is translated as CSTRYGVLSYGYTF.